The following is a T cell receptor (beta chain) sequence with its context. Using immunoSEQ multiplex PCR, the repertoire was profiled, and TCRdb retains in-frame clones only, with some absent. This repertoire shows around 83,000 clones, around 92% found once; its top ten account for over 0.35%. The source of the sample is a study of technical replicates of blood from several donors. The CDR3 is 12 residues long. V lost 6 bases and J lost 4, with 7 bases in between. Germline V lookup: CDR1 SGHDT, CDR2 YYEEEE. The chain combines TRBV5-6 with TRBJ2-2; no clear D. This TCR was recovered from a human donor in good health. Some clones in this sample may be carry-over from other donors' samples. Sequencing was done on a sample of T cells isolated from PBMCs. For the CDR3, the DNA is TGTGCCAGCAATCTCCTCACCGGGGAGCTGTTTTTT. This codes for CASNLLTGELFF.